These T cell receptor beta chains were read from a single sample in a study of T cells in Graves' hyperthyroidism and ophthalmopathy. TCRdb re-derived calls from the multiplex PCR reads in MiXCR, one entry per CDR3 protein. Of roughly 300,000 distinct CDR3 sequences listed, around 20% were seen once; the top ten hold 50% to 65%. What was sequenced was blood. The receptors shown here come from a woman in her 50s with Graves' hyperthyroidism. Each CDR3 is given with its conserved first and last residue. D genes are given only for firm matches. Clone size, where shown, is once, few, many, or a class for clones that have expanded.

CASSPGGGAYSTYEQYF | TGTGCCAGCAGCCCCGGGGGGGGGGCATATAGCACCTACGAGCAGTACTTC | TRBV9 | TRBD2 | TRBJ2-7 | many
CASSAGGVKADTQYF | TGTGCCAGCAGCGCTGGCGGGGTGAAAGCAGATACGCAGTATTTT | TRBV7-9 | . | TRBJ2-3 | many
CASSYSRRTAEVTDTQYF | TGTGCCAGCAGTTACTCGAGACGGACAGCTGAGGTAACAGATACGCAGTATTTT | TRBV6-6 | . | TRBJ2-3 | many
CASSEGGSTEAFF | TGTGCCAGCAGCGAGGGAGGGAGCACTGAAGCTTTCTTT | TRBV9 | . | TRBJ1-1 | once
CASSPGTEKGYTF | TGTGCCAGCAGCCCCGGGACAGAAAAAGGCTACACCTTC | TRBV3-1 | TRBD1 | TRBJ1-2 | once
CSAREATLLNEKLFF | TGCAGTGCTAGAGAAGCGACGCTGCTTAATGAAAAACTGTTTTTT | TRBV20-1 | . | TRBJ1-4 | many
CASSQLASTGNQPQHF | TGTGCCAGTAGCCAATTGGCCTCGACAGGGAATCAGCCCCAGCATTTT | TRBV19 | TRBD1 | TRBJ1-5 | few
CASSLVRGTYSYNEQFF | TGTGCCAGCAGCTTAGTCCGCGGGACGTACTCCTACAATGAGCAGTTCTTC | TRBV11-2 | . | TRBJ2-1 | many
CASSTDRLESTQYF | TGTGCCAGTAGTACGGACAGGTTGGAAAGTACCCAGTACTTC | TRBV19 | TRBD1 | TRBJ2-5 | many
CASSVRGQEQFF | TGTGCCAGCAGCGTCAGGGGACAAGAGCAGTTCTTC | TRBV9 | . | TRBJ2-1 | .
CASSNSVVGGYTF | TGTGCCAGCAGTAATTCAGTAGTGGGTGGCTACACCTTC | TRBV28 | . | TRBJ1-2 | many
CASSQPGGGAIGEQYF | TGCGCCAGCAGCCAACCTGGCGGGGGGGCTATCGGGGAGCAGTACTTC | TRBV4-3 | TRBD2 | TRBJ2-7 | .
CASSKGLAGESSYNEQFF | TGCGCCAGCAGCAAGGGACTAGCGGGAGAGAGCTCCTACAATGAGCAGTTCTTC | TRBV5-1 | TRBD2 | TRBJ2-1 | many
CASSMNSGGYNEQFF | TGTGCCAGCAGCATGAATAGCGGGGGCTACAATGAGCAGTTCTTC | TRBV11-3 | TRBD2 | TRBJ2-1 | once
CASSFGQGIYEQYF | TGTGCCAGCAGTTTTGGGCAGGGGATATACGAGCAGTACTTC | TRBV27 | . | TRBJ2-7 | few
CASSFRGSGISYEQYF | TGTGCCAGCAGCTTTCGAGGTAGCGGCATCTCATACGAGCAGTACTTC | TRBV11-2 | . | TRBJ2-7 | many
CASSLSGGEAFF | TGTGCCAGCAGTTTAAGCGGAGGTGAAGCTTTCTTT | TRBV12-3/TRBV12-4 | . | TRBJ1-1 | many
CASSPISGGAIRTDTQYF | TGCGCCAGCAGCCCAATAAGCGGGGGGGCCATCCGCACAGATACGCAGTATTTT | TRBV5-1 | TRBD2 | TRBJ2-3 | few
CASSPPAGSEAFF | TGTGCCAGCTCACCACCGGCGGGGTCTGAAGCTTTCTTT | TRBV18 | . | TRBJ1-1 | many
CAGSPGAQKYF | TGTGCCGGATCCCCGGGAGCTCAAAAGTATTTT | TRBV19 | . | TRBJ2-3 | .
CASSVGGTGSNYGYTF | TGTGCCAGCAGCGTAGGGGGGACAGGCTCTAACTATGGCTACACCTTC | TRBV9 | TRBD1 | TRBJ1-2 | few
CASRTDRGQFF | TGTGCCAGCAGGACTGACAGGGGTCAGTTCTTC | TRBV2 | TRBD1 | TRBJ2-1 | many
CASSQGGRGTNEKLFF | TGTGCCAGCAGCCAGGGCGGAAGGGGGACTAATGAAAAACTGTTTTTT | TRBV3-1 | . | TRBJ1-4 | many
CASSDSPNLVGGNEQFF | TGTGCCAGCAGCGACAGCCCAAACCTCGTGGGGGGGAATGAGCAGTTCTTC | TRBV9 | TRBD2 | TRBJ2-1 | .
CASSSHRTSQGYEQYF | TGTGCCAGCAGTTCGCACAGGACTTCTCAGGGGTACGAGCAGTACTTC | TRBV28 | . | TRBJ2-7 | once
CASSWGQPSYNEQFF | TGTGCCAGCAGCTGGGGACAGCCCTCCTACAATGAGCAGTTCTTC | TRBV13 | TRBD1 | TRBJ2-1 | .
CASSPSGHSTDTQYF | TGTGCCAGCAGTCCCTCGGGGCATAGCACAGATACGCAGTATTTT | TRBV12-3/TRBV12-4 | . | TRBJ2-3 | many
CASSSTQGYEQYF | TGTGCCAGCAGCTCGACCCAGGGCTACGAGCAGTACTTC | TRBV7-9 | . | TRBJ2-7 | .
CATLLTGNGYTF | TGCGCCACCTTACTTACAGGGAATGGCTACACCTTC | TRBV5-1 | . | TRBJ1-2 | .
CASSHGTRIQETQYF | TGTGCCAGCAGCCACGGGACAAGAATCCAAGAGACCCAGTACTTC | TRBV14 | . | TRBJ2-5 | many
CSARRHGVLRGNTEAFF | TGCAGTGCTAGACGACATGGGGTCCTAAGGGGGAACACTGAAGCTTTCTTT | TRBV20-1 | . | TRBJ1-1 | .
CASSPTPYSDTQYF | TGTGCCAGCAGCCCCACCCCGTACTCAGATACGCAGTATTTT | TRBV9 | . | TRBJ2-3 | .
CASSANRVPTDTQYF | TGTGCCAGCAGCGCTAACAGGGTTCCCACAGATACGCAGTATTTT | TRBV11-3 | . | TRBJ2-3 | many
CSARDRSSYNSPLHF | TGCAGTGCTAGAGATCGAAGCTCCTATAATTCACCCCTCCACTTT | TRBV20-1 | . | TRBJ1-6 | many
CASSPPRQGPYNEQFF | TGTGCCAGCTCACCACCGAGACAGGGGCCGTACAATGAGCAGTTCTTC | TRBV18 | TRBD1 | TRBJ2-1 | many
CASSESPDTYATNEKLFF | TGCGCCAGCAGTGAGTCCCCGGACACCTATGCAACTAATGAAAAACTGTTTTTT | TRBV10-1 | . | TRBJ1-4 | .
CASRKDPNSPLHF | TGTGCCAGCAGAAAGGACCCTAATTCACCCCTCCACTTT | TRBV28 | . | TRBJ1-6 | many
CASSPRQGFNEQYF | TGTGCCAGCAGTCCGCGACAGGGGTTCAACGAGCAGTACTTC | TRBV6-1 | TRBD1 | TRBJ2-7 | .
CASSADLRTGENTGELFF | TGTGCCAGCAGCGCCGACTTACGGACAGGGGAAAACACCGGGGAGCTGTTTTTT | TRBV9 | TRBD1 | TRBJ2-2 | .
CASSVAGGPTDTQYF | TGTGCCAGCAGCGTAGCTGGGGGGCCCACAGATACGCAGTATTTT | TRBV9 | . | TRBJ2-3 | many
CATQLQETQYF | TGTGCCACCCAGCTCCAAGAGACCCAGTACTTC | TRBV10-3 | . | TRBJ2-5 | many
CASSSRTGMGTGELFF | TGTGCCAGCAGCTCCCGGACAGGGATGGGCACCGGGGAGCTGTTTTTT | TRBV7-6 | TRBD1 | TRBJ2-2 | many
CSVVPTANLGRANEQYF | TGCAGCGTTGTTCCGACAGCTAACCTAGGAAGGGCTAACGAGCAGTACTTC | TRBV29-1 | . | TRBJ2-7 | many
CASSPSDGDEQYF | TGTGCCAGCAGCCCCTCGGACGGAGACGAGCAGTACTTC | TRBV7-3 | . | TRBJ2-7 | .
CASNPKTTYGYTF | TGTGCCAGCAACCCGAAGACTACCTATGGCTACACCTTC | TRBV16 | . | TRBJ1-2 | many
CAWSRGGRNQPQHF | TGTGCCTGGAGTCGGGGGGGGCGGAATCAGCCCCAGCATTTT | TRBV30 | . | TRBJ1-5 | many
CASRGTSGDNEQFF | TGTGCCAGCAGAGGGACTAGCGGGGACAATGAGCAGTTCTTC | TRBV9 | TRBD2 | TRBJ2-1 | few
CASTLTSGRGIQYF | TGTGCCAGCACTTTGACTAGCGGGAGGGGCATTCAGTACTTC | TRBV6-1 | TRBD2 | TRBJ2-4 | .
CASSLGQVDQETQYF | TGTGCCAGCAGCCTAGGACAGGTCGACCAAGAGACCCAGTACTTC | TRBV7-9 | TRBD1 | TRBJ2-5 | many
CSARRWEIDSTDTQYF | TGCAGTGCTAGACGCTGGGAGATAGATAGCACAGATACGCAGTATTTT | TRBV20-1 | . | TRBJ2-3 | many
CASSFTSGYEQYF | TGTGCCAGCAGCTTTACTAGCGGGTACGAGCAGTACTTC | TRBV7-2 | TRBD2 | TRBJ2-7 | .
CASSVAPDTSYEQYF | TGTGCCAGCAGCGTAGCCCCCGACACCTCCTACGAGCAGTACTTC | TRBV9 | . | TRBJ2-7 | many
CASSLEVRGTYGYTF | TGTGCCAGCAGCTTAGAGGTTCGGGGGACCTATGGCTACACCTTC | TRBV11-2 | . | TRBJ1-2 | many